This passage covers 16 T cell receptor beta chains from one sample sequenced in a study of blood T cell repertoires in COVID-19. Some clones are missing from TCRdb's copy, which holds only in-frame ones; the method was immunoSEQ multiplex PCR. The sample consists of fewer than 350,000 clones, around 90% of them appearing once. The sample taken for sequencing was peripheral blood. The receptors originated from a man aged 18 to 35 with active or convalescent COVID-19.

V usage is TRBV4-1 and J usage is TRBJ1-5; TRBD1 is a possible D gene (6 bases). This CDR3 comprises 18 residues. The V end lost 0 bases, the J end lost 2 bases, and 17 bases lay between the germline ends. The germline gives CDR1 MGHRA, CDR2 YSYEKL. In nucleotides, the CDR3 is TGCGCCAGCAGCCAAGATCAGGGGCGGCCCTATGGCAATCAGCCCCAGCATTTT. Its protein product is CASSQDQGRPYGNQPQHF.

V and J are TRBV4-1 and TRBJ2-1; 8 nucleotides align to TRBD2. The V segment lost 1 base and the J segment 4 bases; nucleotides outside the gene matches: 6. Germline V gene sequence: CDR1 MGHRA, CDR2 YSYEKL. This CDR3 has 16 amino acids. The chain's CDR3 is CASSQGTAGDYNEQFF. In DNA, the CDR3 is TGCGCCAGCAGCCAAGGGACAGCGGGGGATTACAATGAGCAGTTCTTC.

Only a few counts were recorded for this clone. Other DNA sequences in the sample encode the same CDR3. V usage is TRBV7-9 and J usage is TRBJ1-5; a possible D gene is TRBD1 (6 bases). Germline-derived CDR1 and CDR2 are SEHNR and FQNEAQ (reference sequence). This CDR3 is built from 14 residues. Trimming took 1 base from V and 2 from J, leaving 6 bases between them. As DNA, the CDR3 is TGTGCCAGCAGCTTAGGGACAGGCAATCAGCCCCAGCATTTT. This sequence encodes CASSLGTGNQPQHF. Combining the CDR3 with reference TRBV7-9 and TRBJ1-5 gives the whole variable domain DTGVSQNPRHKITKRGQNVTFRCDPISEHNRLYWYRQTLGQGPEFLTYFQNEAQLEKSRLLSDRFSAERPKGSFSTLEIQRTEQGDSAMYLCASSLGTGNQPQHFGDGTRLSIL.

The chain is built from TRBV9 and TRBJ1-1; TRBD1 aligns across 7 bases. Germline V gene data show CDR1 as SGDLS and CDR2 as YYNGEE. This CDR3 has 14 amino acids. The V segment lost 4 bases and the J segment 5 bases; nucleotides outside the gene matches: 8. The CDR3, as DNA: TGTGCCAGCAGCCCCGGACAGGTGAGAACTGAAGCTTTCTTT. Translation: CASSPGQVRTEAFF.

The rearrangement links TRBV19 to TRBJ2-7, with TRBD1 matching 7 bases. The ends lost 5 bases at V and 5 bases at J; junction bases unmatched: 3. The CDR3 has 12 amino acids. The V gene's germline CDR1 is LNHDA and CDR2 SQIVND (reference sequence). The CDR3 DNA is TGTGCCAGTAGTGTAGGACAGGACGAGCAGTACTTC. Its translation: CASSVGQDEQYF.

CDR3 coding DNA: TGTGCCAGCAGCTCCCTTAGCGGGGGGCCAACCTACGAGCAGTACTTC. As protein: CASSSLSGGPTYEQYF. The V and J genes are TRBV7-2 and TRBJ2-7; 10 nucleotides align to TRBD2. In germline, CDR1 is SGHTA, CDR2 FQGNSA. Trimming removed 4 bases from V and 2 bases from J; junction bases left unmatched: 8. The CDR3 length is 16 residues.

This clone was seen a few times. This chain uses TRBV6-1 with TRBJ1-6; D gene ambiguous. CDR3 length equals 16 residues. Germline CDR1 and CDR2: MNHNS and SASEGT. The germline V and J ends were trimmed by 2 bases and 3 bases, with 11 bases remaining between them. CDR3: CASSELILVYNSPLHF. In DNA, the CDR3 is TGTGCCAGCAGTGAATTAATCCTAGTCTATAATTCACCCCTCCACTTT.

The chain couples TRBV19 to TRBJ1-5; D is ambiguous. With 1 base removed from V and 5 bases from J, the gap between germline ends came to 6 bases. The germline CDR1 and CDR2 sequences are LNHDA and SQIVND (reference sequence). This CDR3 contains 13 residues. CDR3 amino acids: CASSIVGDQPQHF. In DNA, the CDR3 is TGTGCCAGTAGTATAGTTGGAGATCAGCCCCAGCATTTT. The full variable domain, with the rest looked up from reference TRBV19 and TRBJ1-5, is DGGITQSPKYLFRKEGQNVTLSCEQNLNHDAMYWYRQDPGQGLRLIYYSQIVNDFQKGDIAEGYSVSREKKESFPLTVTSAQKNPTAFYLCASSIVGDQPQHFGDGTRLSIL.

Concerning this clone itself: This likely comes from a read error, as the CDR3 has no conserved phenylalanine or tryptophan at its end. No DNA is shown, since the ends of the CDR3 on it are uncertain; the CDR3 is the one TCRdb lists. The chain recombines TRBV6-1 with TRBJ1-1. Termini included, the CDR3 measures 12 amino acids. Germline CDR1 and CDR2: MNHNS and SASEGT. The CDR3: CASSEGSGARTI.

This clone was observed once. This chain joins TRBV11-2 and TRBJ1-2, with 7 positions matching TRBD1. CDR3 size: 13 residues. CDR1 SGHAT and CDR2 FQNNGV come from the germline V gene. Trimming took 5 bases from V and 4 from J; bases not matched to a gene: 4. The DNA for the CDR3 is TGTGCCAGCAGCGGGGGACAGCTCTATGGCTACACCTTC. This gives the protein CASSGGQLYGYTF.

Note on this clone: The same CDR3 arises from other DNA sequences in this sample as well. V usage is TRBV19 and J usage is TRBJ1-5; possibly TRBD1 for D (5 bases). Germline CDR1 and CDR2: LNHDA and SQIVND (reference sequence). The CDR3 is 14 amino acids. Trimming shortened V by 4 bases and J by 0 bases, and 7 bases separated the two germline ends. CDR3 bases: TGTGCCAGTAGTACGCAGGGTAGCAATCAGCCCCAGCATTTT. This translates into CASSTQGSNQPQHF. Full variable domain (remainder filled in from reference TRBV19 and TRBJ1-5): DGGITQSPKYLFRKEGQNVTLSCEQNLNHDAMYWYRQDPGQGLRLIYYSQIVNDFQKGDIAEGYSVSREKKESFPLTVTSAQKNPTAFYLCASSTQGSNQPQHFGDGTRLSIL.

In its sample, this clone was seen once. CDR3 region: CASGSTARGSGNTIYF. CDR3 DNA: TGTGCTAGTGGTTCGACGGCCAGGGGCTCTGGAAACACCATATATTTT. The chain has TRBV12-5 and TRBJ1-3; a possible D gene is TRBD1 (6 bases). Trimming shortened V by 4 bases and J by 0 bases, and 13 bases separated the two germline ends. Germline V gene sequence: CDR1 LGHNT, CDR2 FRNRAP. The CDR3 spans 16 residues.

This chain's CDR3 is CASSAGGQPLSGYTF. For the CDR3, the DNA is TGTGCCAGCAGCGCCGGGGGACAGCCGCTTTCTGGCTACACCTTC. This chain connects TRBV5-5 to TRBJ1-2; 7 bases line up with TRBD1. This CDR3 region has 15 residues. With V trimmed by 4 bases and J by 7 bases, 13 bases remained unmatched. Germline V CDR1 and CDR2: SGHKS, YYEKEE (reference sequence). Based on the CDR3 plus reference TRBV5-5 and TRBJ1-2, the full variable domain is DAGVTQSPTHLIKTRGQQVTLRCSPISGHKSVSWYQQVLGQGPQFIFQYYEKEERGRGNFPDRFSARQFPNYSSELNVNALLLGDSALYLCASSAGGQPLSGYTFGSGTRLTVV.

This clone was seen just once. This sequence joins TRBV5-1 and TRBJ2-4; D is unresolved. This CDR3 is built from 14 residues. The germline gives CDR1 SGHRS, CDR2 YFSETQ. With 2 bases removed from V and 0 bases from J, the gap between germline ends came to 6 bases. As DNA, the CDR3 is TGCGCCAGCAGCTTCGCCGGAGCCAAAAACATTCAGTACTTC. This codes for CASSFAGAKNIQYF. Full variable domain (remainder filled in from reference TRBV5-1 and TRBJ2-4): KAGVTQTPRYLIKTRGQQVTLSCSPISGHRSVSWYQQTPGQGLQFLFEYFSETQRNKGNFPGRFSGRQFSNSRSEMNVSTLELGDSALYLCASSFAGAKNIQYFGAGTRLSVL.

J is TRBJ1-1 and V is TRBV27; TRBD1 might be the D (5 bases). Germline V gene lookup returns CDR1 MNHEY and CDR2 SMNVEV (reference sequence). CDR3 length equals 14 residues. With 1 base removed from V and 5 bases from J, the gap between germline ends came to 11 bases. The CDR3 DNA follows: TGTGCCAGCAGTTTATTCAGGGAGGGGACTGAAGCTTTCTTT. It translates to CASSLFREGTEAFF.

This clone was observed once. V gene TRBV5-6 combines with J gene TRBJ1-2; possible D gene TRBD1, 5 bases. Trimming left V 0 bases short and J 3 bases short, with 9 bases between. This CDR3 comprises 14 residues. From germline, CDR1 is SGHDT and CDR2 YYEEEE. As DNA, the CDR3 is TGTGCCAGCAGCTTGGGTCCGGGGGACTATGGCTACACCTTC. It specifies CASSLGPGDYGYTF.